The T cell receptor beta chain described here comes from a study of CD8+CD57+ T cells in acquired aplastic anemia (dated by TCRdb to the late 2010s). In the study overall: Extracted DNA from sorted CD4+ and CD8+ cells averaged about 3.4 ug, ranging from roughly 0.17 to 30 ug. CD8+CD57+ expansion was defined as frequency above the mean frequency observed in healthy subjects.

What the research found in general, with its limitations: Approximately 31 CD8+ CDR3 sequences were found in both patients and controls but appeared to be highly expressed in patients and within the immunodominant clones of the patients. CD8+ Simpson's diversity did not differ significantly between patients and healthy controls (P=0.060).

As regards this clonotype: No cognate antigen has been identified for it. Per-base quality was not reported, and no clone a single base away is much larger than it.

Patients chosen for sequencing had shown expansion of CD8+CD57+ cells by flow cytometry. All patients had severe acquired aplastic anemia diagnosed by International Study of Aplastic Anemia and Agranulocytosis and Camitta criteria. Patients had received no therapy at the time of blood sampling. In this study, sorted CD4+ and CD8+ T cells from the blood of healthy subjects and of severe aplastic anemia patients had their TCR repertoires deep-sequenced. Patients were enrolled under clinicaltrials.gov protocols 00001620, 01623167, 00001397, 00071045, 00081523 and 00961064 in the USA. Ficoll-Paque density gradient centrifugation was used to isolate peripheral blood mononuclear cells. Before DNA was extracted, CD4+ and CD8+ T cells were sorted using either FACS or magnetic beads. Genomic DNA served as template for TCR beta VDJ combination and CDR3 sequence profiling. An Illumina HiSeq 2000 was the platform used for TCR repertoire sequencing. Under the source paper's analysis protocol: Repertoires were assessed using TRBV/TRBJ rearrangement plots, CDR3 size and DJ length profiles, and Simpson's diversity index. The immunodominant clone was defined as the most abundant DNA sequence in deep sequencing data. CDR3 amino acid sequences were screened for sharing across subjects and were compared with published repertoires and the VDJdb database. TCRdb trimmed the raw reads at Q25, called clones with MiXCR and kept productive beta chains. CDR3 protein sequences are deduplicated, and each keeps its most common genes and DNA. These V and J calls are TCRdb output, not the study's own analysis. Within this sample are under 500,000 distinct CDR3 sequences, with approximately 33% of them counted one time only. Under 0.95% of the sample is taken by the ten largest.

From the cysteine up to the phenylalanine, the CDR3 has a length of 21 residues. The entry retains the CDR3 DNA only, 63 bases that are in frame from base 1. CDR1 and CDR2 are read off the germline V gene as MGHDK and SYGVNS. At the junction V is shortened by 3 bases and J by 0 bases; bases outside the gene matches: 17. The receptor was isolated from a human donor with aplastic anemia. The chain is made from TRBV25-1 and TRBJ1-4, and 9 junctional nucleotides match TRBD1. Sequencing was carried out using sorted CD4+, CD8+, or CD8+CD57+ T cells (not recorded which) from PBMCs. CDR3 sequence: CASSDPRGQGTTSATNEKLFF. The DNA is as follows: TGTGCCAGCAGTGACCCTAGGGGACAGGGCACCACCTCCGCAACTAATGAAAAACTGTTTTTT.